The clone carrying this T cell receptor beta chain was detected only a few times. The antigen remains undetermined. Treatment indicated: roughly 11-day PBMC culture with coronavirus spike peptide pools or control peptides (ViraFEST assay). Peptide pool stimulation in ViraFEST expanded antigen-specific T cells, whose TCRs were then sequenced. The sample comes from a study of vaccination and CD4 T cells after COVID-19. About the research overall: Two of the convalescents were Hispanic, and convalescents were six males and four females. The study collected post-vaccine samples a median roughly 71 days after dose two, with a range of 14 to 241.

Germline loops: CDR1 LNHDA, CDR2 SQIVND (reference sequence). V trimming: 2 bases; J trimming: 4 bases; junction bases outside the gene matches: 5. The CDR3 extends over 15 amino acids. Cultured CD4+ T-cell DNA underwent Oncomine TCR Beta short-read sequencing. Each CDR3 protein gets one entry after TCRdb re-called the PCR reads with MiXCR. The data show under 20,000 distinct CDR3 sequences, 45% to 65% seen once. The V call is TRBV19, the J call TRBJ2-7, with 10 bases matching TRBD2. The origin of this receptor is a human donor who had recovered from COVID-19. The sequenced material came from CD4+ T cells from blood, cultured in vitro. CDR3 DNA sequence: TGTGCCAGTAGTATATTGGCTAGCGGGGGATACGAGCAGTACTTC. It yields the protein CASSILASGGYEQYF.